This TCR beta chain is from a study of T cells in Graves' hyperthyroidism and ophthalmopathy. Ten or more counts support this clonotype. TCR beta CDR3 regions were amplified from RNA transcripts. Using the HTBI primer set, a first-round RT-PCR was run on the TCR CDR3. From the multiplex PCR reads, TCRdb called clonotypes with MiXCR, one entry per CDR3 protein. The table has over 400,000 distinct CDR3 sequences, roughly 22% seen once; the top ten hold about half. CDR1 and CDR2 from the germline V gene are SGHTA and FQGNSA. This CDR3 comprises 15 residues. V was cut by 5 bases and J by 4 bases, with 17 bases left in between.

This chain uses TRBV7-2 with TRBJ1-2; D is unclear. This receptor was identified in a woman aged 70-85 years with Graves' ophthalmopathy. Sample: blood. CDR3 coding DNA: TGTGCCAGCAGCCCATCCGGAGGCTTGAGCTATGGCTACACCTTC. It encodes CASSPSGGLSYGYTF.